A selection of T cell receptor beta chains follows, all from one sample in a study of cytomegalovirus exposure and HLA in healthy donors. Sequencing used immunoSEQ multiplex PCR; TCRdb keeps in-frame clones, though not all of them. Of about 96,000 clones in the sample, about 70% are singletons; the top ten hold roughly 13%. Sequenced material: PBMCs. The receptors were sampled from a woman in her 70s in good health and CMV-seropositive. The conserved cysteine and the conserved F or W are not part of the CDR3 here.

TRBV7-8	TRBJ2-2	ASRLTGTNTGELF
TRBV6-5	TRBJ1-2	ASSYRSGQGYGYT
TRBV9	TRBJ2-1	ASSVRTRGDREQF
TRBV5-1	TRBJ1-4	ASSLAGGDNEKLF
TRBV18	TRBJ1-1	ASSLGQGNTEAF
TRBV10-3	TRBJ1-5	ATTDGVNQPQH
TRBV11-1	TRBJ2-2	ASSLVGAVNTGELF
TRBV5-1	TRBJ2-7	ASSLLSGSSYEQY
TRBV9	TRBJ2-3	ASSVAEGWVTDTQY
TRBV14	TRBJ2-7	ASSQALGLAGVEQY
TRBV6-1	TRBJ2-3	ASSGAAGGVTQY
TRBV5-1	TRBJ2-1	ASSLVSYQGGEQF
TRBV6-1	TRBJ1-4	ASSQLRDSNEKLF
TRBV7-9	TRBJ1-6	ASRQGQTNSPLH
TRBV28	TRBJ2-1	ASSLPLAALDNEQF
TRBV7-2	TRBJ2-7	ASSYISYEQY